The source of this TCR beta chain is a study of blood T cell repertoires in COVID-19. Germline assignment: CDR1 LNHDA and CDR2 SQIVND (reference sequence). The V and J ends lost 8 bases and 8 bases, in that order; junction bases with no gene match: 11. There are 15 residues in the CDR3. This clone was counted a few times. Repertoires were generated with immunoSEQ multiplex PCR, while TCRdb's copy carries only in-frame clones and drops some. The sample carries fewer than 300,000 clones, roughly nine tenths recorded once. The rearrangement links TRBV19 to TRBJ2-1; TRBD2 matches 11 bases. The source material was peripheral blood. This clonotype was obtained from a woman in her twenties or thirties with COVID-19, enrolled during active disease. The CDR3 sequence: CASQKLAGAGDEQFF. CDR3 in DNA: TGTGCCAGTCAGAAACTAGCGGGAGCGGGGGATGAGCAGTTCTTC.